Listed here are 10 T cell receptor beta chains from one sample, sequenced in a study of blood T cell repertoires in COVID-19. TCRdb's table, derived via immunoSEQ multiplex PCR, lists solely in-frame clones and lacks some. The repertoire holds about 190,000 clones, nearly 90% seen once, with about 0.66% in the top ten. The material sequenced was peripheral blood. All receptors derive from a man aged 45-65 years with acute or convalescent COVID-19.

The V gene is TRBV7-2, the J gene TRBJ1-3; D not resolved. The CDR3 runs to 13 residues. Trimming took 5 bases from V and 2 from J, leaving 7 bases between them. Germline V CDR1 and CDR2: SGHTA, FQGNSA. The CDR3 loop is CASSPYAGNTIYF. CDR3 bases: TGTGCCAGCAGCCCCTACGCTGGAAACACCATATATTTT.

CDR3 in amino acids: CASSLADSRYTEAFF. In DNA form, the CDR3 reads TGTGCCAGCAGCTTAGCGGACAGTCGATACACTGAAGCTTTCTTT. The chain is built from TRBV7-9 and TRBJ1-1; TRBD1 is a possible D gene (6 bases). CDR1 SEHNR and CDR2 FQNEAQ come from the germline V gene (reference sequence). Trimming took off 0 bases at V and 3 bases at J, with 11 bases between the two ends. CDR3 length: 15 amino acids.

About this clone itself: This sample also contains other DNA sequences that code for the same CDR3. J is TRBJ1-5 and V is TRBV6-1; 7 positions agree with TRBD1. J was trimmed by 2 bases and V by 1 base; bases with no gene match: 2. CDR1 and CDR2 from the germline V gene are MNHNS and SASEGT. The CDR3 runs to 15 residues. As DNA, the CDR3 is TGTGCCAGCAGTGAAGGCAGGGGGGGCAATCAGCCCCAGCATTTT. It translates to CASSEGRGGNQPQHF.

This sequence joins TRBV15 and TRBJ2-5; 11 bases fit TRBD2. The CDR3 contains 17 residues. Trimming removed 3 bases from V and 4 bases from J; junction bases left unmatched: 10. Germline CDR1 reads LNHNV; CDR2 reads YYDKDF (reference sequence). The CDR3 DNA reads as TGTGCCACCAGCAGTGCGGGTAGCGGGGGGGTAGGAGAGACCCAGTACTTC. It encodes CATSSAGSGGVGETQYF.

The table lists this clone with a few counts. Other DNA sequences in the same sample also yield this CDR3. The CDR3 reads CASSHRNTEAFF. DNA for the CDR3: TGTGCCAGCAGCCACAGGAACACTGAAGCTTTCTTT. This chain connects TRBV11-1 to TRBJ1-1, with D uncertain. This CDR3 has 12 residues. Germline V CDR1 and CDR2: SGHAT, FQDESV (reference sequence). Trimming took 5 bases from V and 1 from J, leaving 5 bases between them.

This chain uses TRBV4-1 with TRBJ1-5; TRBD1 aligns across 7 bases. Germline-derived CDR1 and CDR2 are MGHRA and YSYEKL. Losses at the gene ends were 6 bases for V and 7 bases for J; bases not matched to a gene: 9. The length of the CDR3 is 14 residues. The CDR3 loop reads CASSRSGGGQPQHF. CDR3 DNA sequence: TGCGCCAGCAGTAGGTCAGGGGGTGGGCAGCCCCAGCATTTT.

The chain has TRBV24-1 and TRBJ2-3; D is perhaps TRBD1 (5 bases). Germline values: CDR1 KGHDR, CDR2 SFDVKD. The CDR3 covers 15 residues. Deletions cut 5 bases from V and 0 bases from J, with 11 bases between. The CDR3 here is CATSGRRASTDTQYF. In DNA form, the CDR3 reads TGTGCCACCAGTGGGCGCAGGGCTAGCACAGATACGCAGTATTTT.

The rearrangement links TRBV6-2 or TRBV6-3 to TRBJ1-4, with a tentative D call TRBD1 (6 bases). The CDR3 sequence is 16 residues long. V was clipped by 0 bases and J by 6 bases, with 14 bases between them. Looked up from germline, CDR1 is MNHEY and CDR2 is SVGEGT. The chain's CDR3 is CASSYSRTEPDEKLFF. CDR3 nucleotides: TGTGCCAGCAGTTACTCAAGGACAGAACCGGATGAAAAACTGTTTTTT.

This rearrangement joins TRBV19 to TRBJ1-2, with a tentative D call TRBD1 (5 bases). The CDR3 consists of 14 residues. CDR1 LNHDA and CDR2 SQIVND come from the germline V gene (reference sequence). Trimming removed 7 bases at V and 6 bases at J, with 18 bases between. The CDR3, as DNA: TGTGCCAGTACCTTACTCGGGGGATCCAATGGCTACACCTTC. This translates into CASTLLGGSNGYTF.

About this clone itself: This CDR3 is also generated by other DNA sequences in the sample. The chain employs TRBV28 and TRBJ1-2; 8 nucleotides line up with TRBD1. The CDR3 has 13 residues. Trimming cost V 5 bases and J 4 bases; bases outside gene matches: 3. Germline V gene data show CDR1 as MDHEN and CDR2 as SYDVKM. This chain's CDR3 is CASSLGQGYGYTF. The CDR3 DNA sequence: TGTGCCAGCAGTCTAGGACAGGGCTATGGCTACACCTTC.